These 5 T cell receptor beta chains originate from one sample sequenced in a study of blood T cell repertoires in COVID-19. Sequencing was performed with immunoSEQ multiplex PCR; in TCRdb, only in-frame clones are kept and a portion is missing. The sample consists of some 95,000 clones, approximately 76% of them appearing once. The sequenced sample was peripheral blood. The source of these receptors is a man aged 70 or older with acute or convalescent COVID-19.

The chain links TRBV5-1 to TRBJ1-3; D perhaps matches TRBD1 (6 bases). The CDR3 contains 16 residues. CDR1 and CDR2 (germline): SGHRS, YFSETQ. Trimming removed 4 bases at V and 0 bases at J, with 14 bases between. CDR3: CASSRGQLNSGNTIYF. The CDR3 DNA is TGCGCCAGCAGCCGTGGACAGCTCAACTCTGGAAACACCATATATTTT.

The chain is built from TRBV12-3 or TRBV12-4 and TRBJ1-5, with D uncertain. This CDR3 is 12 amino acids long. Trimming took off 3 bases at V and 5 bases at J, with 5 bases between the two ends. The CDR3 here is CASSFVDQPQHF. DNA for the CDR3: TGTGCCAGCAGTTTTGTCGATCAGCCCCAGCATTTT.

This clone was picked up one time. This rearrangement joins TRBV27 to TRBJ2-3, with unresolved D. This CDR3 is 14 amino acids long. CDR1 and CDR2 (germline): MNHEY, SMNVEV (reference sequence). V was cut by 7 bases and J by 0 bases, with 11 bases left in between. The CDR3 DNA reads TGTGCCAGCATGCAGGCCTTTAGCACAGATACGCAGTATTTT. Amino acid sequence: CASMQAFSTDTQYF.

This chain joins TRBV4-2 and TRBJ2-2; the match to TRBD2 covers 9 bases. Losses at the gene ends were 4 bases for V and 3 bases for J; bases not matched to a gene: 6. This CDR3 spans 16 amino acids. Per the germline V gene, CDR1 is LGHNA and CDR2 is YNFKEQ. As DNA, the CDR3 is TGTGCCAGCAGCCGAAAGACTAGCGGTGACACCGGGGAGCTGTTTTTT. It translates to CASSRKTSGDTGELFF.

The chain links TRBV24-1 to TRBJ1-2; TRBD1 aligns across 9 bases. V gave up 4 bases and J gave up 4 bases; unmatched junction bases: 18. The CDR3 has 19 amino acids. From germline, CDR1 is KGHDR and CDR2 SFDVKD. CDR3 in amino acids: CATSDPTPGQGTGPYGYTF. CDR3 coding DNA: TGTGCCACCAGTGACCCGACCCCGGGACAGGGAACGGGTCCCTATGGCTACACCTTC.